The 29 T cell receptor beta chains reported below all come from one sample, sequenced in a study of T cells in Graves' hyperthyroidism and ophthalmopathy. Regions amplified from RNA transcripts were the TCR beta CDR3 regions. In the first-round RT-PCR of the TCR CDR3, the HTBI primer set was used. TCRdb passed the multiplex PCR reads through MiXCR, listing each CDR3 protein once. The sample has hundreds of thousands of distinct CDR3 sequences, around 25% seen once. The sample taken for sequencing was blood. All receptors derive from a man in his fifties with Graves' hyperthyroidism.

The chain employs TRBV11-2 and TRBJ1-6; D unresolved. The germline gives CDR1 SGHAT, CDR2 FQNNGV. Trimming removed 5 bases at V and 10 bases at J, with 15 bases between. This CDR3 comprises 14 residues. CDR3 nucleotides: TGTGCCAGCAGCAGAGGCAGGTCTGGCTCACCCCTCCACTTT. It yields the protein CASSRGRSGSPLHF. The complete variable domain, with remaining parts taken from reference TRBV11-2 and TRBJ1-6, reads EAGVAQSPRYKIIEKRQSVAFWCNPISGHATLYWYQQILGQGPKLLIQFQNNGVVDDSQLPKDRFSAERLKGVDSTLKIQPAKLEDSAVYLCASSRGRSGSPLHFGNGTRLTVT.

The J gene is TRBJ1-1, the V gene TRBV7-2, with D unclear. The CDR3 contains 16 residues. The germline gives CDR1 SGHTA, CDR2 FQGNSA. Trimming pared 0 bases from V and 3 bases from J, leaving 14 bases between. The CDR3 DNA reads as TGTGCCAGCAGCTTAGCGCTCGTAGGGTGGGACACTGAAGCTTTCTTT. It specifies CASSLALVGWDTEAFF.

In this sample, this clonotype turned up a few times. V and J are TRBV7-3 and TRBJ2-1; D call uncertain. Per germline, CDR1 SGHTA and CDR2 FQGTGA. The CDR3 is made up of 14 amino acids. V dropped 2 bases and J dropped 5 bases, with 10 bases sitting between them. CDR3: CASSLAIEDNEQFF. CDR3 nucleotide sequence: TGTGCCAGCAGCTTAGCAATAGAGGACAATGAGCAGTTCTTC.

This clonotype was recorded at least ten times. CDR3 sequence: CASSVGRTTDTQYF. CDR3 coding DNA: TGCGCCAGCAGCGTGGGGAGAACCACAGATACGCAGTATTTT. This chain joins TRBV5-1 and TRBJ2-3, with D possibly TRBD2 on 5 matching bases. The germline V gene has CDR1 SGHRS and CDR2 YFSETQ. The CDR3 has 14 residues. V lost 4 bases and J lost 2, with 11 bases in between.

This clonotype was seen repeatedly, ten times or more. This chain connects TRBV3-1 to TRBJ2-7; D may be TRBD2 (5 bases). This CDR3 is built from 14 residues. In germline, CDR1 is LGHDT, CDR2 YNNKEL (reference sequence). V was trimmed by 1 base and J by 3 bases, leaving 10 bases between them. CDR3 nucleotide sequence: TGTGCCAGCAGCCAAGTACGAGGGTTCTACGAGCAGTACTTC. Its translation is CASSQVRGFYEQYF.

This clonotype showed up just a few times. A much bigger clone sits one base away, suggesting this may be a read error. As DNA, the CDR3 is TGTGCCAGCAGTTACTGGGCCTGGGACAGTGACACAGATACGCAGTATTTT. Translating it yields CASSYWAWDSDTDTQYF. The chain employs TRBV6-6 and TRBJ2-3; 7 nucleotides align to TRBD1. The V and J ends lost 1 base and 2 bases, in that order; junction bases with no gene match: 9. The CDR3 spans 17 residues. Germline loops: CDR1 MNHNY, CDR2 SVGAGI (reference sequence).

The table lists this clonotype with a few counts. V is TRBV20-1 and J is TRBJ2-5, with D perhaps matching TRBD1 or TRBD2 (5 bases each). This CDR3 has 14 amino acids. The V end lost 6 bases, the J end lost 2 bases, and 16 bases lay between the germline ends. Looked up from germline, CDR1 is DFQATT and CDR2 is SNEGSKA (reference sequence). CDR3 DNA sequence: TGCAGTGCCAATCGGGACCCAATTCAAGAGACCCAGTACTTC. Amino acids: CSANRDPIQETQYF.

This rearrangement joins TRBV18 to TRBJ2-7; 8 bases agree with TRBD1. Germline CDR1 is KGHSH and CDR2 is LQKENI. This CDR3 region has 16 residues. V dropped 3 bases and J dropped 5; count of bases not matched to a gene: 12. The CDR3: CASSPTGTGLAHEQYF. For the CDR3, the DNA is TGTGCCAGCTCACCCACCGGGACAGGCCTAGCTCACGAGCAGTACTTC.

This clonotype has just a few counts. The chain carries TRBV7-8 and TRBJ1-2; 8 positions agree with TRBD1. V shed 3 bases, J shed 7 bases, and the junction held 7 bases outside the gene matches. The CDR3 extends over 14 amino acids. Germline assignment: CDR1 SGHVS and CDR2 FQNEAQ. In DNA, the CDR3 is TGTGCCAGCAGCTTCCGGACAGGGAGGGGTGGCTACACCTTC. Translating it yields CASSFRTGRGGYTF.

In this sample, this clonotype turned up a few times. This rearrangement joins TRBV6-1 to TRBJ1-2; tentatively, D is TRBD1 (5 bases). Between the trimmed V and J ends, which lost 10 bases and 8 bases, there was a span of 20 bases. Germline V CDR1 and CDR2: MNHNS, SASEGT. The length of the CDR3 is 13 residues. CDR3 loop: CAIKGPGEGGYTF. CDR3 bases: TGTGCCATAAAGGGACCGGGGGAGGGGGGCTACACCTTC.

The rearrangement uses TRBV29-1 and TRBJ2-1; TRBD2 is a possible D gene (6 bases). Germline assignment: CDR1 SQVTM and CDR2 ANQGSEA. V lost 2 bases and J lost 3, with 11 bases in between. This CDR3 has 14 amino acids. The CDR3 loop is CSVERLANYNEQFF. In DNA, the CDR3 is TGCAGCGTTGAACGGCTAGCGAACTACAATGAGCAGTTCTTC.

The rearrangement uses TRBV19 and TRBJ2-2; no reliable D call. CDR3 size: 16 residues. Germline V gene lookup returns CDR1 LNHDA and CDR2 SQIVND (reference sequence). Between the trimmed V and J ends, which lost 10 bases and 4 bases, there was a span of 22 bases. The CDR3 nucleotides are TGTGCCACCGAGCGAGGACGAGTCAGCCCCACCGGGGAGCTGTTTTTT. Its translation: CATERGRVSPTGELFF.

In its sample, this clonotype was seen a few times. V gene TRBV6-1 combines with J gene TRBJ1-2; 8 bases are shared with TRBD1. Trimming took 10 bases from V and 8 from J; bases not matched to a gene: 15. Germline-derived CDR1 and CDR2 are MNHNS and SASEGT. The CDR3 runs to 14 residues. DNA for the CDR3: TGTGCCACCGCCCCCGGGACAGGAGTAGGAGGCTACACCTTC. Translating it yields CATAPGTGVGGYTF.

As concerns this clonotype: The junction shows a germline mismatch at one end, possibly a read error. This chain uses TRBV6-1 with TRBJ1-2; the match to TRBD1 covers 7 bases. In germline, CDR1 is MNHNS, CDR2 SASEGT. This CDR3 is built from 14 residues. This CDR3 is CASSKGQINYGCTF. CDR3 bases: TGTGCCAGCAGTAAGGGACAGATTAACTATGGCTGCACCTTC.

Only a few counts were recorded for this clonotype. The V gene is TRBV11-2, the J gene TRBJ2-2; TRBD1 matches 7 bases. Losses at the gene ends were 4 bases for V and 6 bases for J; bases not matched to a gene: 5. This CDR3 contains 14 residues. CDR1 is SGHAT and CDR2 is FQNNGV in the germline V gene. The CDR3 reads CASSWGQFPGELFF. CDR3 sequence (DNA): TGTGCCAGCAGCTGGGGACAGTTTCCCGGGGAGCTGTTTTTT.

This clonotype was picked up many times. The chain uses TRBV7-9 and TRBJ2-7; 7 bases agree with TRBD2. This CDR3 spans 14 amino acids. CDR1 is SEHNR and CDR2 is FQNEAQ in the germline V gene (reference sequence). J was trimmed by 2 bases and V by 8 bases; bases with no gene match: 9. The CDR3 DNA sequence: TGTGCCAGCTCGGGAGGAGACAGTGCCTACGAGCAGTACTTC. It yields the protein CASSGGDSAYEQYF.

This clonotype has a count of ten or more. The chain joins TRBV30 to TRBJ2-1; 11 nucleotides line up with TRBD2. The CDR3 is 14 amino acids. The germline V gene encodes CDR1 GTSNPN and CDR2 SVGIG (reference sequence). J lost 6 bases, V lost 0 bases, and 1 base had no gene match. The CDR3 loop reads CAWSVLAGANEQFF. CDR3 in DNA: TGTGCCTGGAGTGTACTAGCGGGGGCCAATGAGCAGTTCTTC.

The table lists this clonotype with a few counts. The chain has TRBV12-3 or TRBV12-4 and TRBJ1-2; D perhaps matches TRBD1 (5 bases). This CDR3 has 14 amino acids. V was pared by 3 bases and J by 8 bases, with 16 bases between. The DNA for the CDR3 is TGTGCCAGCAGTTTTAGACAGCCCTTCGACGGCTACACCTTC. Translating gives CASSFRQPFDGYTF.

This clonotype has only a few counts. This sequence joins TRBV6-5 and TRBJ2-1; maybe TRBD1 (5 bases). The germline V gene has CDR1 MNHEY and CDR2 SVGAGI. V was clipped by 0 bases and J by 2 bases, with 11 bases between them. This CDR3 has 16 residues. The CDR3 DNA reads TGTGCCAGCAGTTACTCGTCGCCAGGGACCTACAATGAGCAGTTCTTC. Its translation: CASSYSSPGTYNEQFF.

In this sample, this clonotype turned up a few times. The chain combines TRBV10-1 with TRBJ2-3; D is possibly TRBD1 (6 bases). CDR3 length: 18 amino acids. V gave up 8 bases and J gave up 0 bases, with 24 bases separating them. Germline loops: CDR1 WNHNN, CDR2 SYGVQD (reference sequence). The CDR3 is CASFYNGTRLPSTDTQYF. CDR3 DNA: TGCGCCAGCTTTTATAATGGGACAAGGTTACCTAGCACAGATACGCAGTATTTT.

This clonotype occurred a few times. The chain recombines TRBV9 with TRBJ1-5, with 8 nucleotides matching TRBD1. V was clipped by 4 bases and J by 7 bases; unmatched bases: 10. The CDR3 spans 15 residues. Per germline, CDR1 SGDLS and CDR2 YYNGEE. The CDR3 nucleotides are TGTGCCAGCAGCCCCACCGGACAGGGAGGACAGCCCCAGCATTTT. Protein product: CASSPTGQGGQPQHF.

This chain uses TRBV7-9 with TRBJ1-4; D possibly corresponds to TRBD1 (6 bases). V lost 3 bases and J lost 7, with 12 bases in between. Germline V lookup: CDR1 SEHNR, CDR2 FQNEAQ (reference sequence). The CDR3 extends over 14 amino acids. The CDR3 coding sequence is TGTGCCAGCAGCTTCCGGGGGGCAGGTGAAAAACTGTTTTTT. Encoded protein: CASSFRGAGEKLFF.

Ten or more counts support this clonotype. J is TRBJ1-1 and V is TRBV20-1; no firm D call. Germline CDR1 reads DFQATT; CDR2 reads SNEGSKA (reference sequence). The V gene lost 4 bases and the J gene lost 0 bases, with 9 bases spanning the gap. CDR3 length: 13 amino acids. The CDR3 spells CSAIETVNTEAFF. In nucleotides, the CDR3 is TGCAGTGCTATTGAGACGGTGAACACTGAAGCTTTCTTT.

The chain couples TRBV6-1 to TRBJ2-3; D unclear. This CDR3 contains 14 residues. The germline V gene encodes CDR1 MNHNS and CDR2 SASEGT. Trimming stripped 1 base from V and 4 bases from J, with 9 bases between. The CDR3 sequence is CASSEVRAADTQYF. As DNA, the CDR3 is TGTGCCAGCAGTGAAGTTCGTGCGGCAGATACGCAGTATTTT.

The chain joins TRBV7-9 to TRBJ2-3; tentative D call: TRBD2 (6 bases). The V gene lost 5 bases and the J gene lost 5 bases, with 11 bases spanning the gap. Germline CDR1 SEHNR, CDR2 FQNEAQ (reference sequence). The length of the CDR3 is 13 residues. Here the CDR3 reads CASSVEEGDTQYF. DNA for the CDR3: TGTGCCAGCAGCGTCGAGGAGGGAGATACGCAGTATTTT.

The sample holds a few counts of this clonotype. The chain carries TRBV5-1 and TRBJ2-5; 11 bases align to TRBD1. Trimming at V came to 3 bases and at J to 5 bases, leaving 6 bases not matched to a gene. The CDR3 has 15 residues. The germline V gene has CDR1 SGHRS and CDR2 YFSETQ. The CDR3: CASSSGQGASETQYF. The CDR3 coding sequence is TGCGCCAGCAGCTCAGGACAGGGGGCATCGGAGACCCAGTACTTC.

Here the CDR3 DNA reads TGTGCCAGCATGCGGACAGGGAACGAAAAACTGTTTTTT. Protein sequence: CASMRTGNEKLFF. V is TRBV6-1 and J is TRBJ1-4; 8 bases align to TRBD1. CDR3 length equals 13 residues. V lost 7 bases to trimming and J lost 8 bases; unmatched junction nucleotides: 6. Per germline, CDR1 MNHNS and CDR2 SASEGT.

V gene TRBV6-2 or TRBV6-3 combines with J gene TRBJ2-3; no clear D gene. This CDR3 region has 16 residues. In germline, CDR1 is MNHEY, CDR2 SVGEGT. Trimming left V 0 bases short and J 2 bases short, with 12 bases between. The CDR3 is CASSYSNRRSTDTQYF. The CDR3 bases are TGTGCCAGCAGTTACTCGAACCGAAGATCCACAGATACGCAGTATTTT.

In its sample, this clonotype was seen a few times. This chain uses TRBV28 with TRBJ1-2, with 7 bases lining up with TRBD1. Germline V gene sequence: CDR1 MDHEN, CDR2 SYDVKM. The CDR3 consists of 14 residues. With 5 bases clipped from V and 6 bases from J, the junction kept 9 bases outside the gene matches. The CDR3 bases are TGTGCCAGCAGTCTAGGCGTAGGGGGCGATGGCTACACCTTC. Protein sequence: CASSLGVGGDGYTF.